These 2 T cell receptor beta chains share one sample of origin, sequenced in a study of blood T cells in healthy people across ages. Sample-barcoded 5' priming and a J-beta primer mix drove a second PCR of 7 to 11 cycles. TCRdb itself ran the 5' RACE reads through MiXCR, one entry per CDR3 protein. The table records roughly 1 million distinct CDR3 sequences, less than 25% of them present only once. These records were also assigned to another study, of T cells of mothers and their children.

Material: blood. The receptors here all came from a girl aged 2 to 10 in good health.

This clonotype was observed a handful of times. The V gene is TRBV6-2 or TRBV6-3, the J gene TRBJ2-1, with 7 bases aligning to TRBD1. Germline CDR1 and CDR2: MNHEY and SVGEGT. The CDR3 sequence is 17 residues long. Trimming at V came to 2 bases and at J to 0 bases, leaving 7 bases not matched to a gene. CDR3 amino acids: CASSYPQDRSSYNEQFF. The CDR3 DNA reads as TGTGCCAGCAGTTACCCCCAGGACAGGAGCTCCTACAATGAGCAGTTCTTC.

This chain joins TRBV7-2 and TRBJ2-3; no reliable D call. The germline CDR1 and CDR2 sequences are SGHTA and FQGNSA. The CDR3 is made up of 13 amino acids. Between the trimmed V and J ends, which lost 4 bases and 6 bases, there was a span of 11 bases. CDR3 sequence: CASSSTVWDTQYF. Written as DNA, the CDR3 is TGTGCCAGCAGCTCAACAGTGTGGGATACGCAGTATTTT.